This entry describes one T cell receptor (beta chain). These data come from a study of Graves' ophthalmopathy and Graves' hyperthyroidism. TCR beta CDR3 regions were amplified from RNA transcripts. Following a first-round RT-PCR that used HTBI primers, a second-round multiplex PCR was carried out. Using its own MiXCR run on the multiplex PCR reads, TCRdb lists one record per CDR3 protein. The sample holds about 740,000 distinct CDR3 sequences, roughly 40% seen once. Sample: peripheral blood. The TCR originated in an adult man with Graves' ophthalmopathy.

CDR3 coding DNA: TGTGCCATCAGTTCACAGGGGGCTTCGGAAAAACTGTTTTTT. Protein sequence: CAISSQGASEKLFF. The J gene is TRBJ1-4, the V gene TRBV10-3; 9 bases line up with TRBD1. After removal of 5 bases from V and 8 bases from J, the junction contained 6 bases not matched to a gene. CDR3 length equals 14 residues. From germline, CDR1 is ENHRY and CDR2 SYGVKD.